Below, 26 T cell receptor beta chains from the same sample are listed, as sequenced in a study of sequential checkpoint blockade in melanoma. Libraries were prepared by immunoSEQ multiplex PCR; TCRdb keeps only in-frame clonotypes and omits some of them. Among over 30,000 clones, 84% were seen once, and the ten largest hold less than 7%. The treatment here: randomized to nivolumab then ipilimumab (arm A) or the reverse (arm B). Material: CD8+ T cells sorted from blood (inferred from file names), obtained from a patient given nivolumab and ipilimumab in sequence. These receptors were taken from a human donor with melanoma.

This clone was detected only once. The V and J genes are TRBV7-6 and TRBJ2-7, with TRBD1 identical over 9 bases. V lost 8 bases, J lost 1 base, and 12 bases stayed unmatched. The germline gives CDR1 SGHVS, CDR2 FNYEAQ. CDR3 length equals 16 residues. CDR3 sequence reads: CASGGAGTGNSYEQYF. The CDR3 DNA reads TGTGCCAGCGGAGGAGCCGGGACAGGGAATTCCTACGAGCAGTACTTC.

The J gene is TRBJ2-7, the V gene TRBV2; 11 nucleotides line up with TRBD1. The trim removed 4 bases at V and 6 bases at J, leaving 2 bases unmatched. Germline V CDR1 and CDR2: SNHLY, FYNNEI. The CDR3 length is 13 residues. CDR3 residues: CASSGTGGPEQYF. The CDR3 DNA reads as TGTGCCAGCAGTGGGACAGGGGGCCCCGAGCAGTACTTC.

The rearrangement joins TRBV27 to TRBJ2-3, with 7 bases lining up with TRBD1. The CDR3 totals 15 residues. Looked up from germline, CDR1 is MNHEY and CDR2 is SMNVEV (reference sequence). Trimming at V came to 4 bases and at J to 0 bases, leaving 4 bases not matched to a gene. For the CDR3, the DNA is TGTGCCAGCAGTTCCCAGGGGGTGAGCACAGATACGCAGTATTTT. It translates to CASSSQGVSTDTQYF.

The chain combines TRBV27 with TRBJ2-1, with D maybe TRBD1 (6 bases). The V and J ends lost 6 bases and 8 bases respectively, with 8 bases between them. Germline values: CDR1 MNHEY, CDR2 SMNVEV (reference sequence). The CDR3 extends over 11 amino acids. CDR3 sequence (DNA): TGTGCCAGCAGCAGGGGCCATGAGCAGTTCTTC. This translates into CASSRGHEQFF.

This rearrangement joins TRBV29-1 to TRBJ2-5; D perhaps matches TRBD2 (6 bases). CDR1 and CDR2 (germline): SQVTM, ANQGSEA. The CDR3 consists of 20 residues. The ends were cut back, 0 bases at V and 5 bases at J, with 31 bases in the middle. The CDR3: CSVEDLAGFGTQRFGETQYF. In DNA, the CDR3 is TGCAGCGTTGAAGATTTGGCAGGGTTCGGGACTCAAAGATTCGGGGAGACCCAGTACTTC.

The J gene is TRBJ1-5, the V gene TRBV16, with TRBD1 matching 7 bases. The CDR3 contains 17 residues. CDR1 and CDR2 (germline): KGHSY, FQNENV. J was trimmed by 1 base and V by 0 bases; bases with no gene match: 6. This chain's CDR3 is CASSQSYDRESNQPQHF. In DNA form, the CDR3 reads TGTGCCAGCAGCCAATCCTACGACAGGGAGAGCAATCAGCCCCAGCATTTT.

The rearrangement uses TRBV4-1 and TRBJ1-1; D ambiguous. V shed 0 bases and J shed 1 base, with 9 bases lying between them. The length of the CDR3 is 15 residues. Germline CDR1 reads MGHRA; CDR2 reads YSYEKL. The CDR3 coding sequence is TGCGCCAGCAGCCAAGAGGCTTCTTCGAACACTGAAGCTTTCTTT. The encoded protein is CASSQEASSNTEAFF.

This clone was seen once. The chain uses TRBV4-1 and TRBJ1-2; tentative D call: TRBD1 (5 bases). CDR1 and CDR2 from the germline V gene are MGHRA and YSYEKL. The ends were cut back, 4 bases at V and 7 bases at J, with 22 bases in the middle. The CDR3 consists of 16 residues. CDR3 loop: CASSPGTYPLVPGYTF. The CDR3 bases are TGCGCCAGCAGCCCCGGGACTTACCCCCTCGTACCTGGCTACACCTTC.

This chain uses TRBV19 with TRBJ2-7, with no clear D. V lost 3 bases and J 3 bases, leaving 12 bases between the germline ends. CDR1 LNHDA and CDR2 SQIVND come from the germline V gene (reference sequence). The CDR3 runs 14 residues. The CDR3 DNA is TGTGCCAGTAGTATTAGTTCCAGCGACTACGAGCAGTACTTC. Its translation is CASSISSSDYEQYF.

The V gene is TRBV6-6, the J gene TRBJ2-1, with 9 nucleotides matching TRBD2. The CDR3 has 14 residues. The ends lost 6 bases at V and 14 bases at J; junction bases unmatched: 14. Germline V gives CDR1 MNHNY, CDR2 SVGAGI (reference sequence). The CDR3 region has the DNA TGTGCCAGCAGGTGGACTAGCGAGGTAGGGTGGGAGTTCTTC. Translated, it gives CASRWTSEVGWEFF.

The V gene is TRBV19, the J gene TRBJ1-4; 9 nucleotides match TRBD1. CDR1 and CDR2 from the germline V gene are LNHDA and SQIVND (reference sequence). The length of the CDR3 is 14 residues. J was trimmed by 7 bases and V by 5 bases; bases with no gene match: 5. For the CDR3, the DNA is TGTGCCAGTAGTGTCGGGACAGGGAGTGAAAAACTGTTTTTT. Translated, it gives CASSVGTGSEKLFF. Full variable domain (remainder filled in from reference TRBV19 and TRBJ1-4): DGGITQSPKYLFRKEGQNVTLSCEQNLNHDAMYWYRQDPGQGLRLIYYSQIVNDFQKGDIAEGYSVSREKKESFPLTVTSAQKNPTAFYLCASSVGTGSEKLFFGSGTQLSVL.

The V call is TRBV28, the J call TRBJ2-7; TRBD1 aligns across 8 bases. After removal of 8 bases from V and 3 bases from J, the junction contained 6 bases not matched to a gene. In germline, CDR1 is MDHEN, CDR2 SYDVKM. The CDR3 runs to 13 residues. CDR3 sequence: CASEDRENYEQYF. CDR3 coding DNA: TGTGCCAGCGAGGACAGGGAAAACTACGAGCAGTACTTC.

V and J are TRBV11-2 and TRBJ2-7, with D hard to call. V lost 5 bases to trimming and J lost 3 bases, with 11 bases between them. Germline lookup yields CDR1 SGHAT and CDR2 FQNNGV. CDR3 length: 13 amino acids. The DNA of the CDR3 is TGTGCCAGCAGCCCGGTCATCAACTACGAGCAGTACTTC. Amino acids: CASSPVINYEQYF.

The chain carries TRBV6-6 and TRBJ1-2; TRBD1 is a possible D gene (5 bases). The V gene's germline CDR1 is MNHNY and CDR2 SVGAGI (reference sequence). The CDR3 is 15 amino acids. V lost 1 base, J lost 7 bases, and 16 bases lay in between. The CDR3 nucleotides read TGTGCCAGCAGTTACTATCGGGGCGGGGTGACTGGCTACACCTTC. This encodes CASSYYRGGVTGYTF.

V and J are TRBV27 and TRBJ2-1; 10 bases are shared with TRBD2. The CDR3 has 17 residues. Trimming took 6 bases from V and 4 from J; bases not matched to a gene: 12. Per germline, CDR1 MNHEY and CDR2 SMNVEV (reference sequence). CDR3 nucleotides: TGTGCCAGCAGAACTAGCGGGACAGGAGCATTTTACAATGAGCAGTTCTTC. Protein sequence: CASRTSGTGAFYNEQFF.

This clone showed up just a few times. The V call is TRBV7-9, the J call TRBJ2-5; D perhaps matches TRBD2 (5 bases). The CDR3 totals 14 residues. Germline V CDR1 and CDR2: SEHNR, FQNEAQ (reference sequence). The V end was cut by 5 bases, the J end by 5 bases, with 15 bases between. The CDR3 reads CASSPPGREETQYF. CDR3 sequence (DNA): TGTGCCAGCAGCCCCCCGGGGAGAGAGGAGACCCAGTACTTC.

The chain couples TRBV6-1 to TRBJ2-1; tentative D call: TRBD1 (6 bases). The CDR3 sequence is 15 residues long. V dropped 1 base and J dropped 3 bases, with 10 bases sitting between them. Per the germline V gene, CDR1 is MNHNS and CDR2 is SASEGT. For the CDR3, the DNA is TGTGCCAGCAGTGAAGGAGGGGGAATCTACAATGAGCAGTTCTTC. Translated, it gives CASSEGGGIYNEQFF.

This sequence joins TRBV7-8 and TRBJ2-1, with 8 bases matching TRBD2. Trimming cost V 1 base and J 10 bases; bases outside gene matches: 12. CDR1 and CDR2 (germline): SGHVS, FQNEAQ. The CDR3 is made up of 16 amino acids. CDR3 nucleotide sequence: TGTGCCAGCAGCTTAGAGGTGACTAGCGCCCTCAGCGAGCAGTTCTTC. This sequence encodes CASSLEVTSALSEQFF.

This sequence joins TRBV27 and TRBJ2-1; TRBD2 aligns across 9 bases. This CDR3 is 15 amino acids long. The trim removed 6 bases at V and 8 bases at J, leaving 11 bases unmatched. Germline V gene sequence: CDR1 MNHEY, CDR2 SMNVEV (reference sequence). CDR3 DNA sequence: TGTGCCAGCAGGGACGTAGCGGGAGTTGTCGATGAGCAGTTCTTC. This encodes CASRDVAGVVDEQFF.

The sample holds one count of this clone. CDR3 sequence reads: CASGFETVGGVNVLTF. The CDR3 DNA follows: TGTGCTAGTGGTTTTGAAACAGTGGGGGGAGTCAACGTCCTGACTTTC. This rearrangement joins TRBV12-5 to TRBJ2-6, with D perhaps matching TRBD2 (6 bases). CDR1 and CDR2 (germline): LGHNT, FRNRAP. The CDR3 consists of 16 residues. With 3 bases removed from V and 9 bases from J, the gap between germline ends came to 18 bases.

The rearrangement joins TRBV4-1 to TRBJ1-1; tentatively, D is TRBD1 (6 bases). V shed 3 bases and J shed 1 base, with 12 bases lying between them. The germline gives CDR1 MGHRA, CDR2 YSYEKL. This CDR3 spans 15 amino acids. Here the CDR3 reads CASSHRGVGNTEAFF. CDR3 sequence (DNA): TGCGCCAGCAGCCACAGGGGCGTGGGGAACACTGAAGCTTTCTTT.

This chain joins TRBV5-1 and TRBJ1-2; 8 bases map to TRBD1. The CDR3 has 15 residues. Germline V gene sequence: CDR1 SGHRS, CDR2 YFSETQ. V shed 4 bases and J 3 bases; nucleotides not matched to a gene: 8. CDR3 in amino acids: CASSPGQGFDYGYTF. For the CDR3, the DNA is TGCGCCAGCAGCCCAGGACAGGGCTTTGACTATGGCTACACCTTC.

The chain employs TRBV19 and TRBJ2-3; D remains ambiguous. Trimming left V 5 bases short and J 4 bases short, with 10 bases between. This CDR3 has 13 residues. CDR1 and CDR2 from the germline V gene are LNHDA and SQIVND (reference sequence). The CDR3 loop is CASSPRVSDTQYF. In DNA, the CDR3 is TGTGCCAGTAGTCCCCGGGTCTCAGATACGCAGTATTTT.

V usage is TRBV7-2 and J usage is TRBJ2-3; 7 nucleotides agree with TRBD1. V shed 11 bases, J shed 5 bases, and the junction held 10 bases outside the gene matches. Germline CDR1 is SGHTA and CDR2 is FQGNSA. This CDR3 is 13 amino acids long. The CDR3 nucleotides are TGTGCCGAAACAAAGGGGGCCGAAGATACGCAGTATTTT. Translated: CAETKGAEDTQYF. The full variable domain, rest sourced from reference TRBV7-2 and TRBJ2-3, is GAGVSQSPSNKVTEKGKDVELRCDPISGHTALYWYRQSLGQGLEFLIYFQGNSAPDKSGLPSDRFSAERTGGSVSTLTIQRTQQEDSAVYLCAETKGAEDTQYFGPGTRLTVL.

This chain links TRBV7-8 with TRBJ2-2, with D tentatively TRBD2 (6 bases). The CDR3 loop spans 16 amino acids. With 7 bases removed from V and 1 base from J, the gap between germline ends came to 16 bases. Germline V gene sequence: CDR1 SGHVS, CDR2 FQNEAQ. CDR3 region: CASTLPGLMNTGELFF. For the CDR3, the DNA is TGTGCCAGCACCCTACCGGGACTGATGAACACCGGGGAGCTGTTTTTT.

The chain uses TRBV7-2 and TRBJ2-7; D is perhaps TRBD2 (5 bases). Germline V gene data show CDR1 as SGHTA and CDR2 as FQGNSA. The CDR3 contains 13 residues. V was trimmed by 5 bases and J by 3 bases, leaving 11 bases between them. The chain's CDR3 is CASSPSTSYEQYF. As DNA, the CDR3 is TGTGCCAGCAGCCCGTCTACTAGCTACGAGCAGTACTTC. Based on the CDR3 plus reference TRBV7-2 and TRBJ2-7, the full variable domain is GAGVSQSPSNKVTEKGKDVELRCDPISGHTALYWYRQSLGQGLEFLIYFQGNSAPDKSGLPSDRFSAERTGGSVSTLTIQRTQQEDSAVYLCASSPSTSYEQYFGPGTRLTVT.